This TCR beta chain was captured in a study of blood T cell repertoires in COVID-19. The wider study: Samples came from the United States, Italy and Spain, spanning acute and convalescent COVID-19. Sample material is recorded as cDNA or gDNA derived from T cells, B-cell-depleted T cells, or PBMCs.

Germline lookup yields CDR1 SNHLY and CDR2 FYNNEI. Losses at the gene ends were 4 bases for V and 5 bases for J; bases not matched to a gene: 3. This CDR3 contains 13 residues. In the original processing: How many nucleated cells were present was estimated from reference gene primer amplification. Sequenced by immunoSEQ multiplex PCR; TCRdb stores in-frame clones only, minus some. V and J calls and clone size are those listed in that table; D and trimming were worked out from the DNA. The table lists under 300,000 clones, approximately 80% of them singletons. Sequencing was carried out using peripheral blood. This chain connects TRBV2 to TRBJ2-3; 7 positions match TRBD2. This clonotype was sampled from a man aged 25-45 years who had recovered from COVID-19. The CDR3 loop is CASSVGEGDTQYF. Written as DNA, the CDR3 is TGTGCCAGCAGTGTAGGGGAGGGAGATACGCAGTATTTT.